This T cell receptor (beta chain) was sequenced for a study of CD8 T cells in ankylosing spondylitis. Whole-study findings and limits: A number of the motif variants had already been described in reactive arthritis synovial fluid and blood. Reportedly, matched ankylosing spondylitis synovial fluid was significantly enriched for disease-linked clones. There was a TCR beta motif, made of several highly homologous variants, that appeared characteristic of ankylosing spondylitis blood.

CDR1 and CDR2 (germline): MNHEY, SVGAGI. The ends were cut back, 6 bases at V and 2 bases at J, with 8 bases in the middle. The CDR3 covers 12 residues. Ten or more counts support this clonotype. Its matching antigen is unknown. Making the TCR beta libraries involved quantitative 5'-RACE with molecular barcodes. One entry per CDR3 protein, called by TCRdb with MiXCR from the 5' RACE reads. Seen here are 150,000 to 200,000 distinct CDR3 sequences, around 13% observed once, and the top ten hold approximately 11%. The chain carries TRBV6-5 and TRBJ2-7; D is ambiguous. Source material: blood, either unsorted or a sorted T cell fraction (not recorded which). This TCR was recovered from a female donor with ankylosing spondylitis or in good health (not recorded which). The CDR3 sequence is CASRKGPYEQYF. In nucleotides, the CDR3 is TGTGCCAGCAGAAAGGGCCCCTACGAGCAGTACTTC.